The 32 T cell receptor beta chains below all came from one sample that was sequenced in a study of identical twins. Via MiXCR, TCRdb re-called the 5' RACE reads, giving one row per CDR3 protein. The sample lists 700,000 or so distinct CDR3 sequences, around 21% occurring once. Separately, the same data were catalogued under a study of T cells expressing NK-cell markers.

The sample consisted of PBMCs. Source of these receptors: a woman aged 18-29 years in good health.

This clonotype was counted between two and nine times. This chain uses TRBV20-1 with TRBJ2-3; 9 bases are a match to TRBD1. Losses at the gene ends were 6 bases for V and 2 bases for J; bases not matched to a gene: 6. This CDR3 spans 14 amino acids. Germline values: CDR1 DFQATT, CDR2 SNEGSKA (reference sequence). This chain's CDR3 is CSATGQGPTDTQYF. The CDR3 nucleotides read TGCAGTGCCACTGGACAGGGGCCCACAGATACGCAGTATTTT.

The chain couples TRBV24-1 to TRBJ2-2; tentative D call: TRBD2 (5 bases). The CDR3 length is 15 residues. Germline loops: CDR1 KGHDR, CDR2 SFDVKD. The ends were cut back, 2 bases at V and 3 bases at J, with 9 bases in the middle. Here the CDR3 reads CATSDSRVDTGELFF. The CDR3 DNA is TGTGCCACCAGTGATTCGAGGGTCGACACCGGGGAGCTGTTTTTT.

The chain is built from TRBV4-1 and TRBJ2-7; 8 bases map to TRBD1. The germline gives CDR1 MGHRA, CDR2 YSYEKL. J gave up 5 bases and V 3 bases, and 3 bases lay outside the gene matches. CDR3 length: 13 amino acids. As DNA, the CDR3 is TGCGCCAGCAGCCAGTTGGGACAGGACGAGCAGTACTTC. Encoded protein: CASSQLGQDEQYF.

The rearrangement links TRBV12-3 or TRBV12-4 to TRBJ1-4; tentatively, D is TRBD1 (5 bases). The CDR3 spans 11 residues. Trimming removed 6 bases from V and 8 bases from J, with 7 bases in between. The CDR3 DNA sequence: TGTGCCAGCAGCGACAGCGAAAAACTGTTTTTT. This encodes CASSDSEKLFF.

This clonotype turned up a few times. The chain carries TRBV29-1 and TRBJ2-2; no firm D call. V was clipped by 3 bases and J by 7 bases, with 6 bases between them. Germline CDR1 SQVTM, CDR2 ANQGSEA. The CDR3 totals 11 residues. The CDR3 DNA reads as TGCAGCGTTGAGGAGTACGGGGAGCTGTTTTTT. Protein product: CSVEEYGELFF.

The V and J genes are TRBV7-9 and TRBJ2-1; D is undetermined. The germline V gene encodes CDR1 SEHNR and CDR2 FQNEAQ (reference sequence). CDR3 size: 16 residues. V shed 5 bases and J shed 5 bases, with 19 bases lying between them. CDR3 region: CASSDNSVGVDNEQFF. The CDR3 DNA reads TGTGCCAGCAGCGACAACAGCGTTGGTGTGGACAATGAGCAGTTCTTC.

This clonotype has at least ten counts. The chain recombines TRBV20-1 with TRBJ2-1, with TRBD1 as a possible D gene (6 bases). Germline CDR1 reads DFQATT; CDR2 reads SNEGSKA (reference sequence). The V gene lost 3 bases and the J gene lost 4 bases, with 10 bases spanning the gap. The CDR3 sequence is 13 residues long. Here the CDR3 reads CSASGTTYNEQFF. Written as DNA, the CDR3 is TGCAGTGCTAGCGGGACAACGTACAATGAGCAGTTCTTC.

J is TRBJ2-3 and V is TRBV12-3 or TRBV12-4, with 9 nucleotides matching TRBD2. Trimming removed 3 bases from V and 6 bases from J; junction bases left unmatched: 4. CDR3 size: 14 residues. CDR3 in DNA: TGTGCCAGCAGTTTCTCGAGCGGGAGGGATACGCAGTATTTT. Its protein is CASSFSSGRDTQYF.

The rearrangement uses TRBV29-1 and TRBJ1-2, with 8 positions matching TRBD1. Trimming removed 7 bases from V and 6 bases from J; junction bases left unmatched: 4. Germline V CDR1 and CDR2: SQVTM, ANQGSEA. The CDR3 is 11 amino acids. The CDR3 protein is CSGQTGDGYTF. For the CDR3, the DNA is TGCAGCGGGCAGACAGGGGATGGCTACACCTTC.

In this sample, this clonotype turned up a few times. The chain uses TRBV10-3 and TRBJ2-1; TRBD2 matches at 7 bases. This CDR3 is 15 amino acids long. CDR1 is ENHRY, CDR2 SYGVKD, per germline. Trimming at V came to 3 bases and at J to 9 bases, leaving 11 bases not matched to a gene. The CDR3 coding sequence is TGTGCCATCAGTGATTCGCGGGAGTTGGTTGGTGAGCAGTTCTTC. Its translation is CAISDSRELVGEQFF.

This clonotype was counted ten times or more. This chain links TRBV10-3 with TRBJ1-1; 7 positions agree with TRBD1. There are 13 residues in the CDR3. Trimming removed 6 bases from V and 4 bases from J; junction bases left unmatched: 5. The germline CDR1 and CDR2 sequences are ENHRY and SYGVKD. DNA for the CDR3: TGTGCCATCAGCGACAGGGAAATCACTGAAGCTTTCTTT. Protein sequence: CAISDREITEAFF.

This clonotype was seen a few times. The CDR3 sequence is CASSTSGGSGPQHF. CDR3 sequence (DNA): TGTGCCAGCAGCACGTCGGGGGGGTCTGGGCCCCAGCATTTT. The chain combines TRBV5-6 with TRBJ1-5, with D perhaps matching TRBD1 (5 bases). This CDR3 is 14 amino acids long. Germline V gene lookup returns CDR1 SGHDT and CDR2 YYEEEE. V lost 4 bases, J lost 9 bases, and 17 bases lay in between.

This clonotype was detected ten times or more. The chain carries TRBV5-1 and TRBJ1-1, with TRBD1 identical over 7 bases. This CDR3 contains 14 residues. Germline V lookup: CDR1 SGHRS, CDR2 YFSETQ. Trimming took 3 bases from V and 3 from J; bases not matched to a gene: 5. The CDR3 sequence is CASSSRTGDTEAFF. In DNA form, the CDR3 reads TGCGCCAGCAGCTCAAGGACAGGAGACACTGAAGCTTTCTTT.

In DNA form, the CDR3 reads TGTGCCAGCAGTTTATCCTCCAGGGAGCAGTACTTC. This translates into CASSLSSREQYF. The chain has TRBV12-3 or TRBV12-4 and TRBJ2-7; no clear D gene. Trimming took 2 bases from V and 7 from J, leaving 9 bases between them. This CDR3 is built from 12 residues.

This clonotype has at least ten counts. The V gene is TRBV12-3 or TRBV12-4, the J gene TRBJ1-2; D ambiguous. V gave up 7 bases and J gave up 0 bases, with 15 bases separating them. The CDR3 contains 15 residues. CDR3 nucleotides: TGTGCCAGCAAGTCTAACGAGGAGACTAACTATGGCTACACCTTC. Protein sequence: CASKSNEETNYGYTF.

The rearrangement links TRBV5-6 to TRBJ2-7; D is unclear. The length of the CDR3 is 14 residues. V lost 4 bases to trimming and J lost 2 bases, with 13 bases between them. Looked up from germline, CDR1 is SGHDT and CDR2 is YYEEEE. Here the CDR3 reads CASSPPQAAYEQYF. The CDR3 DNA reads TGTGCCAGCAGCCCCCCTCAGGCCGCCTACGAGCAGTACTTC.

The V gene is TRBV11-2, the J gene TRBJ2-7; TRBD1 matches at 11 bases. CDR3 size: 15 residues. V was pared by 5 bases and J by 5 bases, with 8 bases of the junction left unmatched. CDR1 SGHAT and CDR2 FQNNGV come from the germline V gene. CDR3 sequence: CASSPTRDRGNEQYF. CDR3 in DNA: TGTGCCAGCAGCCCCACCCGGGACAGGGGGAACGAGCAGTACTTC.

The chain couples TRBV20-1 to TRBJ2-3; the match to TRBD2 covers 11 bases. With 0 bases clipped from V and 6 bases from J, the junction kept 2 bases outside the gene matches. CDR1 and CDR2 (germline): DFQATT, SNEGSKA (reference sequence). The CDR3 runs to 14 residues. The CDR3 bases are TGCAGTGCTAGAGATAGCGGGAGGGCCGATACGCAGTATTTT. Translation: CSARDSGRADTQYF.

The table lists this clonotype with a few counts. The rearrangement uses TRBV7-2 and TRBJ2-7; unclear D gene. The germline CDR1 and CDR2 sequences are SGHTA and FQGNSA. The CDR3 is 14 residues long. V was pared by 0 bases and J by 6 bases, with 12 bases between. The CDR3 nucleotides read TGTGCCAGCAGCTTAGCGGTTAGCACCGGCGAGCAGTACTTC. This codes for CASSLAVSTGEQYF.

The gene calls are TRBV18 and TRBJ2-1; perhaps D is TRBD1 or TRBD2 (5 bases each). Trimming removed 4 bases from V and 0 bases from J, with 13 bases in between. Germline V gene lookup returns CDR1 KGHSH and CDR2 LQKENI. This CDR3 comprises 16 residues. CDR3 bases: TGTGCCAGCTCACGTTGGGACGTTAGCTCCTACAATGAGCAGTTCTTC. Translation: CASSRWDVSSYNEQFF. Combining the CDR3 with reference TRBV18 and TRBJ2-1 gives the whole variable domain NAGVMQNPRHLVRRRGQEARLRCSPMKGHSHVYWYRQLPEEGLKFMVYLQKENIIDESGMPKERFSAEFPKEGPSILRIQQVVRGDSAAYFCASSRWDVSSYNEQFFGPGTRLTVL.

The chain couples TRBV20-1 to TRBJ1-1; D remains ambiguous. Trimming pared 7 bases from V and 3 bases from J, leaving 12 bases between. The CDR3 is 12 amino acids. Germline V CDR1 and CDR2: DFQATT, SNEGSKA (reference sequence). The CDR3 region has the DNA TGCAGTGTCGACGGAGACTACACTGAAGCTTTCTTT. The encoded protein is CSVDGDYTEAFF.

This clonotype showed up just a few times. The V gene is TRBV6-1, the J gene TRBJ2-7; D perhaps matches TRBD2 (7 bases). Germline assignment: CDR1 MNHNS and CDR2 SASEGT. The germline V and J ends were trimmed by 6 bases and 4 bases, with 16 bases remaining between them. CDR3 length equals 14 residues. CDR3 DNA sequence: TGTGCCAGCAGGGCGACTAGCCAGGGGTACGAGCAGTACTTC. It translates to CASRATSQGYEQYF.

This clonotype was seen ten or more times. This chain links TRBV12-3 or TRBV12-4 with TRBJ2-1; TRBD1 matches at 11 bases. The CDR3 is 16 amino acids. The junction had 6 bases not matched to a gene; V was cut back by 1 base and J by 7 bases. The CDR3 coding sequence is TGTGCCAGCAGTTTAGGGGCGGGACAGGGGGTTAATGAGCAGTTCTTC. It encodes CASSLGAGQGVNEQFF.

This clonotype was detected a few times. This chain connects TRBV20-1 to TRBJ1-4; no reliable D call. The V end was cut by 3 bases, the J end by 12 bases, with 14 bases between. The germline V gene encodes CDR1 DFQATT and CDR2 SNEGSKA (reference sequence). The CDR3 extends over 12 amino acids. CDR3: CSARFVGFELFF. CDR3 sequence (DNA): TGCAGTGCTAGGTTCGTTGGATTCGAACTGTTTTTT.

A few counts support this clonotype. In DNA, the CDR3 is TGCAGTGCTAGAGATCACAGGGGTGCCGCTGAAGCTTTCTTT. Translation: CSARDHRGAAEAFF. The V call is TRBV20-1, the J call TRBJ1-1; 7 bases agree with TRBD1. J gave up 6 bases and V 0 bases, and 7 bases lay outside the gene matches. CDR1 is DFQATT, CDR2 SNEGSKA, per germline (reference sequence). The CDR3 has 14 amino acids.

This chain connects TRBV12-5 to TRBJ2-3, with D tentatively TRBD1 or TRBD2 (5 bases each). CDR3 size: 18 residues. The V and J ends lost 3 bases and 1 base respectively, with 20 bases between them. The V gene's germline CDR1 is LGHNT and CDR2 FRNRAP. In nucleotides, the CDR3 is TGTGCTAGTGGTTTCTCCGACCCGGGACCCCTAGGCACAGATACGCAGTATTTT. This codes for CASGFSDPGPLGTDTQYF.

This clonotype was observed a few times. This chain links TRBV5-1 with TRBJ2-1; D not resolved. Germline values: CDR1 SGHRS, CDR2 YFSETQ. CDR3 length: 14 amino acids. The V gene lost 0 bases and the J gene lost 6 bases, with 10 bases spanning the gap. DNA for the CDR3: TGCGCCAGCAGCTTGGCTCTGTTAGGCAATGAGCAGTTCTTC. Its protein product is CASSLALLGNEQFF.

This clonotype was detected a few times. CDR3 in DNA: TGCGCCAGCAGCCAAAGTTTACAGAACACCATATATTTT. Translation gives CASSQSLQNTIYF. This chain links TRBV4-3 with TRBJ1-3; D remains unclear. Germline loops: CDR1 LGHNA, CDR2 YSLEER. V gave up 2 bases and J gave up 7 bases, with 9 bases separating them. This CDR3 region has 13 residues.

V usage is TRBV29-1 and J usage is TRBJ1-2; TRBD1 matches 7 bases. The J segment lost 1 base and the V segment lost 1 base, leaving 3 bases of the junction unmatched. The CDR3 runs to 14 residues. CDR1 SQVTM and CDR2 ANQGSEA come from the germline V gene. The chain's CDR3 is CSVEGRGVNYGYTF. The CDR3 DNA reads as TGCAGCGTTGAAGGCAGGGGGGTTAACTATGGCTACACCTTC.

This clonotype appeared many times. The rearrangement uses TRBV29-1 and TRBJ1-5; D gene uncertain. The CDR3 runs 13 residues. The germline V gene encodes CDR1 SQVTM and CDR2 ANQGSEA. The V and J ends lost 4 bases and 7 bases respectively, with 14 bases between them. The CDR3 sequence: CSVVMGTGQPQHF. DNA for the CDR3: TGCAGCGTTGTGATGGGAACGGGACAGCCCCAGCATTTT.

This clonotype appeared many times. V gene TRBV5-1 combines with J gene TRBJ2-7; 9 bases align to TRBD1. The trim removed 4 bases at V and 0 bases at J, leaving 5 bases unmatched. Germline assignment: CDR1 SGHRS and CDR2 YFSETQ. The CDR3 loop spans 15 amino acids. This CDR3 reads CASSLTTGGSYEQYF. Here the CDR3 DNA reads TGCGCCAGCAGCCTTACGACAGGGGGCTCCTACGAGCAGTACTTC. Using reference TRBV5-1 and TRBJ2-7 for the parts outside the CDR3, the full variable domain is KAGVTQTPRYLIKTRGQQVTLSCSPISGHRSVSWYQQTPGQGLQFLFEYFSETQRNKGNFPGRFSGRQFSNSRSEMNVSTLELGDSALYLCASSLTTGGSYEQYFGPGTRLTVT.

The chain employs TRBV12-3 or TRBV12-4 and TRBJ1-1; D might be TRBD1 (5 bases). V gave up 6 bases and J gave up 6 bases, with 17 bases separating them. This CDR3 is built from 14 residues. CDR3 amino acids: CASRISGSEAEAFF. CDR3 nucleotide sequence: TGTGCCAGCAGGATCTCAGGGAGTGAGGCTGAAGCTTTCTTT.